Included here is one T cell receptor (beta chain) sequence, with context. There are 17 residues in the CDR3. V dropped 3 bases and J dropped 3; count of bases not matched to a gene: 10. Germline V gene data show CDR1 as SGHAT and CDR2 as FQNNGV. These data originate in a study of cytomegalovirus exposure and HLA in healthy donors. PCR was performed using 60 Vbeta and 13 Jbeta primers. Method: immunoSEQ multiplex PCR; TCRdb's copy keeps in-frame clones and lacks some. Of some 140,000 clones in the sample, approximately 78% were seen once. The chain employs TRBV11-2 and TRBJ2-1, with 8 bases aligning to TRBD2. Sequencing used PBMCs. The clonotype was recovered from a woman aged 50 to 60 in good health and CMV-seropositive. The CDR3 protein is CASSFQVVAGNYNEQFF. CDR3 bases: TGTGCCAGCAGCTTCCAGGTGGTAGCGGGGAACTACAATGAGCAGTTCTTC. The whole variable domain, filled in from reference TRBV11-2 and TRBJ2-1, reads EAGVAQSPRYKIIEKRQSVAFWCNPISGHATLYWYQQILGQGPKLLIQFQNNGVVDDSQLPKDRFSAERLKGVDSTLKIQPAKLEDSAVYLCASSFQVVAGNYNEQFFGPGTRLTVL.